This T cell receptor beta chain was retrieved from a study of human T cells and chemical hapten exposure. TCRdb ran MiXCR on the RACE reads and lists one entry per CDR3 protein. The repertoire includes some 330,000 distinct CDR3 sequences, 5% to 6.5% of them detected once, and about 8.7% sits in the top ten. Trimming removed 0 bases at V and 7 bases at J, with 10 bases between. In germline, CDR1 is DFQATT, CDR2 SNEGSKA (reference sequence). CDR3 length: 13 residues. As for time point: pre-sensitization, week 0. Treatment denoted: therapeutic diphenylcyclopropenone sensitization with weekly scalp DPC. The sample here was whole blood, taken in connection with sensitization to the hapten diphenylcyclopropenone (DPC). The receptor's source is a woman between 18 and 30 years old with alopecia areata. Some clones in this sample may be carry-over from other donors' samples. J is TRBJ1-5 and V is TRBV20-1, with D hard to call. CDR3 in DNA: TGCAGTGCTAGAGAGGGATTCCAGCAGCCCCAGCATTTT. Translating it yields CSAREGFQQPQHF.